This T cell receptor (beta chain) appears in the sequencing data of a study of T cell repertoires in cytomegalovirus infection. The germline CDR1 and CDR2 sequences are LNHDA and SQIVND (reference sequence). The CDR3 length is 12 residues. V lost 4 bases and J 4 bases, leaving 7 bases between the germline ends. TCRdb used MiXCR to reprocess the reads, holding one entry per CDR3 protein. The table lists roughly 200,000 distinct CDR3 sequences, 35% to 40% of them singletons. With regard to this clonotype: The antigen is unknown.

The sequences come from CD8+ T cells from cultured PBMCs, collected from culture after CMV antigen stimulation. This sequence joins TRBV19 and TRBJ1-1, with no clear D. The receptor comes from a human donor in good health (CMV status not recorded). Some clones in this sample may be carry-over from other donors' samples. DNA of the CDR3: TGTGCCAGTAGTAAGAGAGGCACTGAAGCTTTCTTT. Its protein is CASSKRGTEAFF.